The T cell receptor beta chain described here comes from a study of beta chain features in type 1 diabetes. Study overall: No patient-donor differences in age, gender, total cells or subset yield. Study results and limitations: For type 1 diabetes patients, VDJ junctions showed fewer insertions and more deletions. TCRB CDR3s were moderately but significantly shorter in Type 1 diabetes patients in all four CD4+ subsets.

Blood was collected once per donor into heparin, averaging roughly 110 mL. About this clone: Antigen specificity is unknown.

Reverse transcribing all isolated RNA meant expressed TCRB transcripts were sequenced. Only in-frame clones appear in the TCRdb table, and some are missing; sequencing was by immunoSEQ multiplex PCR. The sample yields some 700,000 clones, around 15% seen once. Germline CDR1 reads MNHEY; CDR2 reads SVGAGI. Trimming stripped 5 bases from V and 1 base from J, with 11 bases between. CDR3 length equals 14 residues. The TCR sequence derives from a man younger than 35 with type 1 diabetes. This chain uses TRBV6-5 with TRBJ2-5; no reliable D call. Sequencing was done on a sample of naive CD4+ T cells from blood. The CDR3 loop reads CASSLSTAQETQYF. In DNA, the CDR3 is TGTGCCAGCAGTCTCTCAACAGCCCAAGAGACCCAGTACTTC.